This T cell receptor beta chain originates from a study of blood T cell repertoires in COVID-19. Germline CDR1 reads SNHLY; CDR2 reads FYNNEI. Unmatched junction bases numbered 18, after V lost 8 bases and J lost 8 bases. CDR3 size: 17 residues. Assay: immunoSEQ multiplex PCR; the TCRdb copy retains only in-frame clones and omits some. Of approximately 46,000 clones listed, around 82% are singletons. J is TRBJ1-4 and V is TRBV2, with 9 bases that match TRBD1. The TCR comes from a woman aged 60-70 years with acute or convalescent COVID-19. The specimen was peripheral blood. The chain's CDR3 is CASSWTGVVGRREKLFF. The CDR3, as DNA: TGTGCCAGCTCCTGGACAGGGGTTGTGGGTCGACGAGAAAAACTGTTTTTT.